This entry lists 13 T cell receptor beta chains sequenced from one sample in a study of T cell responses to AZD1222 COVID-19 vaccine. Method: immunoSEQ multiplex PCR; TCRdb's copy keeps in-frame clones and lacks some. The sample shows over 150,000 clones, roughly 92% of them seen only once. Sequenced material: peripheral blood, taken on day 0 of AZD1222 vaccination. These receptors all come from an adult in good health.

The genes are TRBV7-3 and TRBJ2-5, with 10 bases identical to TRBD1. In germline, CDR1 is SGHTA, CDR2 FQGTGA. This CDR3 has 15 amino acids. V was clipped by 5 bases and J by 5 bases; unmatched bases: 8. The CDR3: CASSARQGAVETQYF. CDR3 in DNA: TGTGCCAGCAGCGCACGACAGGGGGCGGTGGAGACCCAGTACTTC.

The chain recombines TRBV7-9 with TRBJ1-1; D is uncertain. The germline CDR1 and CDR2 sequences are SEHNR and FQNEAQ (reference sequence). Trimming pared 1 base from V and 1 base from J, leaving 4 bases between. The CDR3 sequence is 13 residues long. The CDR3 protein is CASSLVANTEAFF. The CDR3 DNA sequence: TGTGCCAGCAGCTTAGTGGCGAACACTGAAGCTTTCTTT.

Points on this clone: Other DNA sequences in this specimen translate into the identical CDR3. V usage is TRBV18 and J usage is TRBJ2-2; D gene uncertain. The CDR3 totals 13 residues. The V gene lost 1 base and the J gene lost 5 bases, with 5 bases spanning the gap. Germline CDR1 is KGHSH and CDR2 is LQKENI. This CDR3 reads CASSPRGTGELFF. The CDR3 coding sequence is TGTGCCAGCTCACCACGGGGAACCGGGGAGCTGTTTTTT.

The rearrangement joins TRBV6-2 or TRBV6-3 to TRBJ2-7; 11 bases match TRBD2. Germline lookup yields CDR1 MNHEY and CDR2 SVGEGT. This CDR3 is 18 amino acids long. V lost 6 bases to trimming and J lost 4 bases; unmatched junction nucleotides: 17. CDR3 DNA sequence: TGTGCCAGCAGCCCCTCTAACTCACGACTAGCGGGACCTTACGAGCAGTACTTC. Amino acids: CASSPSNSRLAGPYEQYF.

V and J are TRBV18 and TRBJ1-1; D gene unclear. Trimming removed 2 bases from V and 0 bases from J, with 7 bases in between. Germline values: CDR1 KGHSH, CDR2 LQKENI. There are 14 residues in the CDR3. The CDR3: CASSPLPLNTEAFF. CDR3 bases: TGTGCCAGCTCACCATTACCCCTGAACACTGAAGCTTTCTTT.

This clone appeared a single time. This sequence joins TRBV27 and TRBJ1-5; TRBD1 matches 7 bases. The CDR3 is 13 residues long. V dropped 4 bases and J dropped 6; count of bases not matched to a gene: 3. CDR1 MNHEY and CDR2 SMNVEV come from the germline V gene (reference sequence). In DNA form, the CDR3 reads TGTGCCAGCAGTTCAGGACAGGTTCAGCCCCAGCATTTT. It encodes CASSSGQVQPQHF.

For the CDR3, the DNA is TGTGCCAGCAGACGAGCCGGGGGCTTCGAAGCTTTCTTT. Protein: CASRRAGGFEAFF. The chain carries TRBV6-5 and TRBJ1-1, with TRBD1 as a possible D gene (6 bases). V lost 6 bases to trimming and J lost 8 bases, with 16 bases between them. The CDR3 spans 13 residues. CDR1 and CDR2 from the germline V gene are MNHEY and SVGAGI.

V usage is TRBV7-2 and J usage is TRBJ1-5, with TRBD1 as a possible D gene (6 bases). Trimming removed 5 bases at V and 0 bases at J, with 11 bases between. This CDR3 contains 15 residues. Germline CDR1 and CDR2: SGHTA and FQGNSA. The CDR3 DNA reads TGTGCCAGCAGCCTACAGGGATATAGCAATCAGCCCCAGCATTTT. It translates to CASSLQGYSNQPQHF.

This rearrangement joins TRBV2 to TRBJ2-5; 8 bases agree with TRBD1. With V trimmed by 6 bases and J by 6 bases, 6 bases remained unmatched. This CDR3 region has 13 residues. The germline CDR1 and CDR2 sequences are SNHLY and FYNNEI. CDR3 DNA: TGTGCCAGCAGGGGGACAGGTTTTCAGACCCAGTACTTC. Protein product: CASRGTGFQTQYF.

This chain joins TRBV28 and TRBJ2-1, with 9 bases lining up with TRBD2. Losses at the gene ends were 2 bases for V and 7 bases for J; bases not matched to a gene: 3. Germline V lookup: CDR1 MDHEN, CDR2 SYDVKM. This CDR3 is built from 14 residues. The CDR3 sequence is CASSLPSGNNEQFF. The CDR3 bases are TGTGCCAGCAGTTTACCTAGCGGGAATAATGAGCAGTTCTTC.

The CDR3 sequence: CASSPPRGTNSPLHF. CDR3 DNA: TGTGCCAGCAGTCCCCCCAGGGGAACTAATTCACCCCTCCACTTT. The J gene is TRBJ1-6, the V gene TRBV6-5; possibly TRBD1 for D (6 bases). Germline V lookup: CDR1 MNHEY, CDR2 SVGAGI. This CDR3 contains 15 residues. V was pared by 5 bases and J by 6 bases, with 14 bases between.

This chain connects TRBV6-5 to TRBJ1-1, with D possibly matching TRBD1 (6 bases). Germline CDR1 reads MNHEY; CDR2 reads SVGAGI. The V end was cut by 0 bases, the J end by 5 bases, with 13 bases between. The length of the CDR3 is 15 residues. The DNA of the CDR3 is TGTGCCAGCAGTTACTCGGGGGGCGGGCGGACTGAAGCTTTCTTT. Amino acid sequence: CASSYSGGGRTEAFF.

The chain has TRBV9 and TRBJ2-2; TRBD2 aligns across 9 bases. The CDR3 has 16 residues. Trimming cost V 4 bases and J 7 bases; bases outside gene matches: 11. Germline-derived CDR1 and CDR2 are SGDLS and YYNGEE. The CDR3 DNA is TGTGCCAGCAGCCCCACAGCGGGGGGCTTCGTCGGGGAGCTGTTTTTT. It translates to CASSPTAGGFVGELFF.